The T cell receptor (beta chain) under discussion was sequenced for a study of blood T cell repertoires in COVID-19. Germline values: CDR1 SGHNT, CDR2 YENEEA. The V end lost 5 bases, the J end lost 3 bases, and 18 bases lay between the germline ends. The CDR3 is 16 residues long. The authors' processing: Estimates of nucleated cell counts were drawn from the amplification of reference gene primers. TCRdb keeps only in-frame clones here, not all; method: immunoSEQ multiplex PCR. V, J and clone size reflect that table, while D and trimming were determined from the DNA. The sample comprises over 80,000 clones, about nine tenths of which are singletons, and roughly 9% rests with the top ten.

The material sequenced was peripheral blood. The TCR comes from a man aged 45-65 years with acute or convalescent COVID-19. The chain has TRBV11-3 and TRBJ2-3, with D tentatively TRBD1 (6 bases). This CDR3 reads CASSPSTGRGTDTQYF. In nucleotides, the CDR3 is TGTGCCAGCAGCCCAAGCACAGGGCGTGGGACAGATACGCAGTATTTT.